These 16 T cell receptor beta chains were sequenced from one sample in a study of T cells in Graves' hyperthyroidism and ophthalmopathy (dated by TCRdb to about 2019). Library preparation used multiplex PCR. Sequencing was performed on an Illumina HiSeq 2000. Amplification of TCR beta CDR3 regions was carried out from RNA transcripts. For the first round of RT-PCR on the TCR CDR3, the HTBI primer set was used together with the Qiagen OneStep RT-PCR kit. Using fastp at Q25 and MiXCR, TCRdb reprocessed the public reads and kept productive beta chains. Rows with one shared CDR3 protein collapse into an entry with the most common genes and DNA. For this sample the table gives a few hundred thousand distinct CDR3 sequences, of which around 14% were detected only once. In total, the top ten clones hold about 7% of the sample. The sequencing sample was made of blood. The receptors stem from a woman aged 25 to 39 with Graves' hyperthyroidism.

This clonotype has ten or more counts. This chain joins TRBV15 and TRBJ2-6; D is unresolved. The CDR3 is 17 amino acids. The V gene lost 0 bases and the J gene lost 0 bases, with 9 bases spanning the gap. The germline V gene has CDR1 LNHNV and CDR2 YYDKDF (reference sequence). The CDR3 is CATSRDTGTSGANVLTF. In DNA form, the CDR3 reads TGTGCCACCAGCAGAGATACGGGTACCTCTGGGGCCAACGTCCTGACTTTC.

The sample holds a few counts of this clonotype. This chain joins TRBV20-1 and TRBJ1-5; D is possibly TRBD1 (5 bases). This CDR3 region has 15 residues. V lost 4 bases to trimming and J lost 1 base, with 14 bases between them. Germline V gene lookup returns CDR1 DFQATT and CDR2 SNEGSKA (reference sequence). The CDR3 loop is CSAIRDGESNQPQHF. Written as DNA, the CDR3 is TGCAGTGCTATCAGGGACGGAGAAAGCAATCAGCCCCAGCATTTT.

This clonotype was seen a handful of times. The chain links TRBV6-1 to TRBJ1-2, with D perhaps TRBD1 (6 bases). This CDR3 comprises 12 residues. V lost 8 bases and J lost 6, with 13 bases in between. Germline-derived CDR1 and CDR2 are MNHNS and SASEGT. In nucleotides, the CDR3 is TGTGCCAGCCGGGAAGGGGGAAATGGCTACACCTTC. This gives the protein CASREGGNGYTF.

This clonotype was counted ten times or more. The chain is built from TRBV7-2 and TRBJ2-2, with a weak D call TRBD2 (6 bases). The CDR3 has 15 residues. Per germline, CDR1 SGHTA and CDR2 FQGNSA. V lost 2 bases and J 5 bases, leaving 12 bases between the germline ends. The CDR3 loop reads CASSLSPAGTGELFF. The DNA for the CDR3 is TGTGCCAGCAGCTTATCCCCTGCGGGGACCGGGGAGCTGTTTTTT.

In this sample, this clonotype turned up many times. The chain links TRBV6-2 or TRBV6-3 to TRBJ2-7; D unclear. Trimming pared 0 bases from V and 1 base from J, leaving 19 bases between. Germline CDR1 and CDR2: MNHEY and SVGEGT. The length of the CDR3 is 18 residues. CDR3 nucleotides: TGTGCCAGCAGTTACTCGATGGGGTGGGCTAGAACATCCTACGAGCAGTACTTC. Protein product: CASSYSMGWARTSYEQYF.

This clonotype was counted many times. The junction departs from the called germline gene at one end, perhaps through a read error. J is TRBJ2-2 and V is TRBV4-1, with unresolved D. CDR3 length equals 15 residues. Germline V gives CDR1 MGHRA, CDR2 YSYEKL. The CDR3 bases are TGTGCCAGCAGCCAGAGTGGGTCTAACACCGGGGAGCTGTTTTTT. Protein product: CASSQSGSNTGELFF.

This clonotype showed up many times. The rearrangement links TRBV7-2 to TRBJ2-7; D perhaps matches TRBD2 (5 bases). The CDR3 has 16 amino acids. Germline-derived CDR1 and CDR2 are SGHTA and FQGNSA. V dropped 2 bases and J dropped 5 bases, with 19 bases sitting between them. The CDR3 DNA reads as TGTGCCAGCAGCTTATTAAGGTGGCGGGCGGGCGACGAGCAGTACTTC. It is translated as CASSLLRWRAGDEQYF.

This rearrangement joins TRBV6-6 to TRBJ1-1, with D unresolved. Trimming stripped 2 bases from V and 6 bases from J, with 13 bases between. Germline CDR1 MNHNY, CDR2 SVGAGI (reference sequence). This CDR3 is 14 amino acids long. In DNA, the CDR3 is TGTGCCAGCAGTTACGGCCAACGGTATCCTGAAGCTTTCTTT. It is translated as CASSYGQRYPEAFF.

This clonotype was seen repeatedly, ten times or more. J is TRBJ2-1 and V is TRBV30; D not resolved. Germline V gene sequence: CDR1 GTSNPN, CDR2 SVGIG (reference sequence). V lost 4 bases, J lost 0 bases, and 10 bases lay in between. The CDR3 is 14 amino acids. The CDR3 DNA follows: TGTGCCTGGATGTTCGGGTTCTCCTACAATGAGCAGTTCTTC. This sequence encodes CAWMFGFSYNEQFF.

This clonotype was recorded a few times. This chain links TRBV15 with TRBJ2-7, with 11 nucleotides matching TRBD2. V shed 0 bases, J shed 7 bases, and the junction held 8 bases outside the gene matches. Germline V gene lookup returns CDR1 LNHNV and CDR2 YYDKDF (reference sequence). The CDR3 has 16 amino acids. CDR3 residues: CATSREFSGRAREQYF. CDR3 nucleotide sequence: TGTGCCACCAGCAGAGAGTTTAGCGGGAGGGCGCGGGAGCAGTACTTC.

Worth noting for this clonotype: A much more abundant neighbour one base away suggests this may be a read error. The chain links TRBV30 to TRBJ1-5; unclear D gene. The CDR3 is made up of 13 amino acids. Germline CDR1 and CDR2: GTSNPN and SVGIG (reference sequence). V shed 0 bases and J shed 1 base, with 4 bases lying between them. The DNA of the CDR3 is TGTGCCTGGAGTGTAGGAAGCAATCAGCCCCAGCATTTT. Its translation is CAWSVGSNQPQHF.

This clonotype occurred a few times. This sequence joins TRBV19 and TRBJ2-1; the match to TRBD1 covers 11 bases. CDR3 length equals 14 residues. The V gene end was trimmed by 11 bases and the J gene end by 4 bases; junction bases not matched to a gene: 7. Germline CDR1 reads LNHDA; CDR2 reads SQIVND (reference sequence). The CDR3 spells CASKGTGGYNEQFF. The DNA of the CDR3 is TGTGCCTCAAAGGGGACAGGGGGTTACAATGAGCAGTTCTTC.

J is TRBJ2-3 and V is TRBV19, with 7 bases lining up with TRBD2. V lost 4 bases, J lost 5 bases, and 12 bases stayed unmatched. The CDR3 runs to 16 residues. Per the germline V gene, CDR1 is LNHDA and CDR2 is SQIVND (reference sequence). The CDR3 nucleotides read TGTGCCAGTAGTACGGCTAGCGGTTGGTCTGTAGATACGCAGTATTTT. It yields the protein CASSTASGWSVDTQYF.

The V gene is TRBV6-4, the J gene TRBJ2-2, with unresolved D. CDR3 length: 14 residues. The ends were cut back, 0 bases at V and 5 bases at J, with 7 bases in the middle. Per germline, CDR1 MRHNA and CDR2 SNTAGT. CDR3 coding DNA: TGTGCCAGCAGTGACTCCAGCAGAACCGGGGAGCTGTTTTTT. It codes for CASSDSSRTGELFF.

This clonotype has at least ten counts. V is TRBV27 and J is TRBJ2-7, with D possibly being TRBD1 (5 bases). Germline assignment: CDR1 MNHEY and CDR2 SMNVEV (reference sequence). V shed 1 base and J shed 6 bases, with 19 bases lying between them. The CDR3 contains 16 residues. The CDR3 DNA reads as TGTGCCAGCAGTTTATGGGGCCGTGGGAATATGGCCGAGCAGTACTTC. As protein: CASSLWGRGNMAEQYF.

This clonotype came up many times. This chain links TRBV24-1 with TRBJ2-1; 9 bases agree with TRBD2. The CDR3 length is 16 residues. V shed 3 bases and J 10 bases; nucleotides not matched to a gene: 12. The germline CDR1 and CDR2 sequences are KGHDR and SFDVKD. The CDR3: CATSDPRLAEVEEQFF. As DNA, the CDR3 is TGTGCCACCAGTGATCCGAGACTAGCGGAAGTAGAGGAGCAGTTCTTC.